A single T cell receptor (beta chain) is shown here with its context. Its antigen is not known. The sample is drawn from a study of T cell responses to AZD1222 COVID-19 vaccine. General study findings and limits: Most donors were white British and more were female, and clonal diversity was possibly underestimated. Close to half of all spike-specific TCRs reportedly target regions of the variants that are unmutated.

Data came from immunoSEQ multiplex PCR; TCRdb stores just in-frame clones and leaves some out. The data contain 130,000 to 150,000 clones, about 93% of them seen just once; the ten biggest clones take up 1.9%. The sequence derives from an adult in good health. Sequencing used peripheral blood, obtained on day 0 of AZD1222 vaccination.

The CDR3 here is CASSLGLPSGGDLETQYF. CDR3 DNA: TGTGCCAGCAGCTTAGGCCTCCCTAGCGGGGGCGATCTAGAGACCCAGTACTTC. This rearrangement joins TRBV7-9 to TRBJ2-5, with 10 bases identical to TRBD2. With 1 base clipped from V and 4 bases from J, the junction kept 12 bases outside the gene matches. This CDR3 contains 18 residues. Germline V gives CDR1 SEHNR, CDR2 FQNEAQ (reference sequence).